A single TCR beta chain is shown here with its context. Its specificity is unknown. V lost 5 bases to trimming and J lost 6 bases, with 16 bases between them. The CDR3 is 15 amino acids. Germline V CDR1 and CDR2: MNHEY, SMNVEV (reference sequence). This sample stems from a study of T cell responses to AZD1222 COVID-19 vaccine. Study context: Analyses pooled second doses at about 4 or about 12 weeks.

Study observations and caveats: Seropositivity was recorded at baseline in only 6 or 7 AZD1222 recipients.

Generated by immunoSEQ multiplex PCR, the TCRdb table keeps only in-frame clones and is missing some. Of some 130,000 clones in the sample, 92% were seen once. V gene TRBV27 combines with J gene TRBJ2-2; D may match TRBD1 or TRBD2 (5 bases each). This TCR was sampled from an adult in good health. This material consisted of peripheral blood, taken on day 0 of AZD1222 vaccination. CDR3 amino acids: CASSPQRGASGELFF. In nucleotides, the CDR3 is TGTGCCAGCAGTCCCCAGAGGGGCGCCTCCGGGGAGCTGTTTTTT.